A single sample is the source of the 16 T cell receptor beta chains below, sequenced in a study of CD8+ T cells in alopecia areata. The authors extracted RNA and reverse transcribed it into cDNA as the sequencing template. The data were produced by immunoSEQ multiplex PCR, yet TCRdb's version contains in-frame clones alone and is incomplete. The data show roughly 120,000 clones, roughly 60% seen once. Treatment of the sample: oral pan-JAK inhibitor, 5-10 mg twice daily. The source material was CD8+ T cells sorted from blood, sampled at week 4, from a patient treated with tofacitinib. The origin of the receptors is a human donor with alopecia areata.

J is TRBJ1-2 and V is TRBV27; 8 bases match TRBD1. Germline-derived CDR1 and CDR2 are MNHEY and SMNVEV (reference sequence). The CDR3 runs to 12 residues. V was clipped by 6 bases and J by 8 bases; unmatched bases: 5. In DNA form, the CDR3 reads TGTGCCAGCAGGGGGACAGGACGCGGCTACACCTTC. Encoded protein: CASRGTGRGYTF.

The gene calls are TRBV10-3 and TRBJ2-2; TRBD1 is a possible D gene (6 bases). This CDR3 contains 15 residues. The V and J ends lost 11 bases and 2 bases respectively, with 18 bases between them. Germline V gene sequence: CDR1 ENHRY, CDR2 SYGVKD. DNA for the CDR3: TGTGCCTATCGTAGGGACAACCTCAACACCGGGGAGCTGTTTTTT. As protein: CAYRRDNLNTGELFF.

The chain recombines TRBV5-4 with TRBJ2-1; a weak D match, TRBD1 (6 bases). The V end was cut by 0 bases, the J end by 8 bases, with 21 bases between. The V gene's germline CDR1 is SGHNT and CDR2 YYREEE (reference sequence). CDR3 length equals 17 residues. Here the CDR3 reads CASSLEQGTFGEHEQFF. DNA for the CDR3: TGTGCCAGCAGCTTGGAGCAGGGGACCTTCGGGGAGCATGAGCAGTTCTTC.

The chain couples TRBV9 to TRBJ1-4; the D is unclear. CDR1 is SGDLS and CDR2 is YYNGEE in the germline V gene. This CDR3 spans 14 amino acids. V was clipped by 0 bases and J by 7 bases, with 10 bases between them. For the CDR3, the DNA is TGTGCCAGCAGCGTAGGAGGCGGAGGTGAAAAACTGTTTTTT. It is translated as CASSVGGGGEKLFF.

This rearrangement joins TRBV7-9 to TRBJ2-3; no reliable D call. CDR1 is SEHNR, CDR2 FQNEAQ, per germline (reference sequence). The CDR3 extends over 13 amino acids. V lost 5 bases and J lost 4, with 10 bases in between. CDR3 loop: CASSTTHADTQYF. The CDR3 DNA reads as TGTGCCAGCAGCACCACTCACGCAGATACGCAGTATTTT.

V and J are TRBV9 and TRBJ2-7; D is unresolved. CDR3 length: 14 residues. Trimming stripped 0 bases from V and 2 bases from J, with 9 bases between. Germline CDR1 and CDR2: SGDLS and YYNGEE. The CDR3 DNA reads as TGTGCCAGCAGCGTAGAAGGTGACACCTACGAGCAGTACTTC. It specifies CASSVEGDTYEQYF.

The chain joins TRBV29-1 to TRBJ2-7, with D perhaps assigned TRBD1 or TRBD2 (7 bases each). Germline V lookup: CDR1 SQVTM, CDR2 ANQGSEA. The CDR3 runs 14 residues. V lost 3 bases and J 3 bases, leaving 15 bases between the germline ends. The CDR3 protein is CSVESDREGYEQYF. Here the CDR3 DNA reads TGCAGCGTTGAGAGCGACAGGGAGGGCTACGAGCAGTACTTC.

CDR3 amino acids: CASSSGGTYEQYF. The CDR3 DNA reads as TGTGCCAGTAGTTCGGGGGGGACCTACGAGCAGTACTTC. The rearrangement links TRBV19 to TRBJ2-7, with 8 bases fitting TRBD2. With 5 bases clipped from V and 2 bases from J, the junction kept 2 bases outside the gene matches. The CDR3 totals 13 residues. Germline V gene lookup returns CDR1 LNHDA and CDR2 SQIVND (reference sequence).

The rearrangement links TRBV5-6 to TRBJ1-5, with 8 bases matching TRBD1. CDR1 and CDR2 (germline): SGHDT, YYEEEE. There are 13 residues in the CDR3. The V gene end was trimmed by 4 bases and the J gene end by 10 bases; junction bases not matched to a gene: 7. CDR3 coding DNA: TGTGCCAGCAGCCCGGGGACAGGCAATCCCCAGCATTTT. Protein sequence: CASSPGTGNPQHF.

This clone was counted ten times or more. The chain links TRBV9 to TRBJ1-6; 10 bases fit TRBD1. The CDR3 runs to 13 residues. The junction had 2 bases not matched to a gene; V was cut back by 7 bases and J by 7 bases. CDR1 and CDR2 from the germline V gene are SGDLS and YYNGEE. CDR3 sequence reads: CASGTGDNSPLHF. The CDR3 nucleotides read TGTGCCAGCGGGACAGGGGACAATTCACCCCTCCACTTT.

This clone has only a few counts. The rearrangement links TRBV5-6 to TRBJ1-6, with a weak D call TRBD1 (5 bases). There are 15 residues in the CDR3. With 1 base removed from V and 10 bases from J, the gap between germline ends came to 15 bases. Germline CDR1 SGHDT, CDR2 YYEEEE. The CDR3 region is CASSLNGAGGSPLHF. The DNA of the CDR3 is TGTGCCAGCAGCTTGAACGGGGCGGGAGGCTCACCCCTCCACTTT.

The rearrangement uses TRBV4-3 and TRBJ1-1; 8 nucleotides align to TRBD1. The CDR3 totals 15 residues. The ends lost 1 base at V and 5 bases at J; junction bases unmatched: 6. The germline V gene has CDR1 LGHNA and CDR2 YSLEER. CDR3 sequence (DNA): TGCGCCAGCAGCCAAGGGACAGGGAGTAGTACTGAAGCTTTCTTT. Protein product: CASSQGTGSSTEAFF.

This chain uses TRBV5-1 with TRBJ1-2; D may be TRBD1 (6 bases). Germline assignment: CDR1 SGHRS and CDR2 YFSETQ. This CDR3 spans 14 amino acids. V shed 0 bases and J shed 6 bases, with 12 bases lying between them. The chain's CDR3 is CASSLEQGGDGYTF. In nucleotides, the CDR3 is TGCGCCAGCAGCTTGGAACAGGGAGGGGATGGCTACACCTTC.

This chain joins TRBV7-3 and TRBJ1-1; D uncertain. From germline, CDR1 is SGHTA and CDR2 FQGTGA. This CDR3 has 13 residues. V was shortened by 2 bases and J by 1 base, with 5 bases between the two germline ends. CDR3 nucleotides: TGTGCCAGCAGCTTATCCCAGAACACTGAAGCTTTCTTT. This gives the protein CASSLSQNTEAFF.

The V and J genes are TRBV9 and TRBJ2-5, with D possibly TRBD2 on 5 matching bases. The CDR3 spans 13 residues. The germline V gene encodes CDR1 SGDLS and CDR2 YYNGEE. V lost 0 bases and J 3 bases, leaving 6 bases between the germline ends. In nucleotides, the CDR3 is TGTGCCAGCAGCGTAGATAGCGAAGAGACCCAGTACTTC. This translates into CASSVDSEETQYF.

This clone occurred a few times. The chain has TRBV30 and TRBJ1-2; tentative D call: TRBD1 (6 bases). This CDR3 has 14 amino acids. Germline lookup yields CDR1 GTSNPN and CDR2 SVGIG (reference sequence). V dropped 4 bases and J dropped 8 bases, with 20 bases sitting between them. The CDR3 sequence is CAWTDGTSLGGYTF. The CDR3 nucleotides read TGTGCCTGGACCGATGGGACATCCTTGGGCGGCTACACCTTC.